This T cell receptor beta chain was captured by sequencing in a study of CD8 T cell repertoires and HIV-1 epitope variants (dated by TCRdb to the early 2020s). Regarding the study in general: In separate culture wells, T cells were stimulated with each of twenty-five peptides that represented autologous and known Gag and Nef epitope variants. An aliquot of 1M T cells was set aside as an uncultured baseline condition, separate from the approximately 80 T cell cultures. Running each culture condition in triplicate, except for one peptide done in duplicate, gave a total of 80 to 95 T cell cultures. Cultures ran for approximately eleven days in IMDM with gentamicin, with half-media changes on days 3 and 7 adding IL-2, IL-7 and IL-15. Three Gag epitope families and Nef HW9 and YT9 were included among the tested epitopes. The control conditions were a CMV, EBV and flu peptide pool, the Ebola AY9 epitope as a negative control, and a well with no peptide. T cells were enriched using the EasySep Human T Cell Enrichment Kit and then co-cultured with an equal number of autologous T cell-negative cells acting as antigen-presenting cells.

TCR beta CDR3 regions were sequenced at survey depth on the immunoSEQ platform. The QIAamp DNA micro kit was used to extract genomic DNA from every cultured and uncultured CD8+ T cell population. The study's processing was this. Samples with under 5,000 productive reads were excluded, and this exclusion removed about 7% of the roughly 75 HIV peptide-stimulated cultures. Sequences were trimmed to CDR3 by a MANAFEST web app, and nonproductive sequences, CDR3s under 5 amino acids, and sequences not starting with C or ending with F/W were removed. Clonotypes were classified as antigen-specific only if expansion was observed in at least 2 of 3 replicates versus the no-peptide control at FDR 0.01, only within one epitope family. In addition, a specific clonotype needed a frequency at least fivefold higher than in wells stimulated with peptides from other epitope families. The clones in this table, taken by TCRdb from immuneACCESS, are in-frame only. Not every clone is retained; where verified, under half of the shortfall comes from an unresolved V gene, and the cause of the rest is unknown. The DNA was the basis for D and trimming; V, J and clone size are from that table. The sample table contains 90,000 or so clones; only one count was recorded for around 75% of them. More than 25% of the sample is held by the ten biggest clonotypes.

A few counts support this clone. The antigen it recognizes is unknown. No per-base quality is available; no much larger clone lies one base away. Results the study describes overall, beyond this receptor: The assay identified only TCR beta chains and indicated proliferation to antigen, not T cell function or cytokine profile. Of the nine antigen-specific TCR beta clonotypes identified, roughly six appeared cross-reactive for autologous or known escape epitope variants. About 5 clonotypes recognized the Nef KF9 family and one the HW9 family, with no responses to the TAALDMSHF plasma variant.

V loses 2 bases, J loses 4 bases, and the germline ends lie 9 bases apart. From its cysteine to its phenylalanine, the CDR3 spans 14 amino acids. Of the read, only the CDR3 DNA is kept; its 42 bases are in frame from base 1. The germline V gene encodes CDR1 MDHEN and CDR2 SYDVKM. The EasySep Human CD8+ T Cell Enrichment Kit was used on day 10 to isolate CD8+ T cells from every culture. The sequence came from a male donor with HIV. The specimen sequenced was uncultured baseline CD8+ T cells from peripheral blood mononuclear cells (PBMCs). This chain is built from TRBV28 and TRBJ1-5; the D gene is perhaps TRBD1, from 6 matching bases. The CDR3 is CASSLVDRNQPQHF. DNA sequence: TGTGCCAGCAGTTTAGTGGACAGAAATCAGCCCCAGCATTTT. Supplemented by the reference TRBV28 and TRBJ1-5 proteins around the CDR3, the complete variable domain is DVKVTQSSRYLVKRTGEKVFLECVQDMDHENMFWYRQDPGLGLRLIYFSYDVKMKEKGDIPEGYSVSREKKERFSLILESASTNQTSMYLCASSLVDRNQPQHFGDGTRLSIL.